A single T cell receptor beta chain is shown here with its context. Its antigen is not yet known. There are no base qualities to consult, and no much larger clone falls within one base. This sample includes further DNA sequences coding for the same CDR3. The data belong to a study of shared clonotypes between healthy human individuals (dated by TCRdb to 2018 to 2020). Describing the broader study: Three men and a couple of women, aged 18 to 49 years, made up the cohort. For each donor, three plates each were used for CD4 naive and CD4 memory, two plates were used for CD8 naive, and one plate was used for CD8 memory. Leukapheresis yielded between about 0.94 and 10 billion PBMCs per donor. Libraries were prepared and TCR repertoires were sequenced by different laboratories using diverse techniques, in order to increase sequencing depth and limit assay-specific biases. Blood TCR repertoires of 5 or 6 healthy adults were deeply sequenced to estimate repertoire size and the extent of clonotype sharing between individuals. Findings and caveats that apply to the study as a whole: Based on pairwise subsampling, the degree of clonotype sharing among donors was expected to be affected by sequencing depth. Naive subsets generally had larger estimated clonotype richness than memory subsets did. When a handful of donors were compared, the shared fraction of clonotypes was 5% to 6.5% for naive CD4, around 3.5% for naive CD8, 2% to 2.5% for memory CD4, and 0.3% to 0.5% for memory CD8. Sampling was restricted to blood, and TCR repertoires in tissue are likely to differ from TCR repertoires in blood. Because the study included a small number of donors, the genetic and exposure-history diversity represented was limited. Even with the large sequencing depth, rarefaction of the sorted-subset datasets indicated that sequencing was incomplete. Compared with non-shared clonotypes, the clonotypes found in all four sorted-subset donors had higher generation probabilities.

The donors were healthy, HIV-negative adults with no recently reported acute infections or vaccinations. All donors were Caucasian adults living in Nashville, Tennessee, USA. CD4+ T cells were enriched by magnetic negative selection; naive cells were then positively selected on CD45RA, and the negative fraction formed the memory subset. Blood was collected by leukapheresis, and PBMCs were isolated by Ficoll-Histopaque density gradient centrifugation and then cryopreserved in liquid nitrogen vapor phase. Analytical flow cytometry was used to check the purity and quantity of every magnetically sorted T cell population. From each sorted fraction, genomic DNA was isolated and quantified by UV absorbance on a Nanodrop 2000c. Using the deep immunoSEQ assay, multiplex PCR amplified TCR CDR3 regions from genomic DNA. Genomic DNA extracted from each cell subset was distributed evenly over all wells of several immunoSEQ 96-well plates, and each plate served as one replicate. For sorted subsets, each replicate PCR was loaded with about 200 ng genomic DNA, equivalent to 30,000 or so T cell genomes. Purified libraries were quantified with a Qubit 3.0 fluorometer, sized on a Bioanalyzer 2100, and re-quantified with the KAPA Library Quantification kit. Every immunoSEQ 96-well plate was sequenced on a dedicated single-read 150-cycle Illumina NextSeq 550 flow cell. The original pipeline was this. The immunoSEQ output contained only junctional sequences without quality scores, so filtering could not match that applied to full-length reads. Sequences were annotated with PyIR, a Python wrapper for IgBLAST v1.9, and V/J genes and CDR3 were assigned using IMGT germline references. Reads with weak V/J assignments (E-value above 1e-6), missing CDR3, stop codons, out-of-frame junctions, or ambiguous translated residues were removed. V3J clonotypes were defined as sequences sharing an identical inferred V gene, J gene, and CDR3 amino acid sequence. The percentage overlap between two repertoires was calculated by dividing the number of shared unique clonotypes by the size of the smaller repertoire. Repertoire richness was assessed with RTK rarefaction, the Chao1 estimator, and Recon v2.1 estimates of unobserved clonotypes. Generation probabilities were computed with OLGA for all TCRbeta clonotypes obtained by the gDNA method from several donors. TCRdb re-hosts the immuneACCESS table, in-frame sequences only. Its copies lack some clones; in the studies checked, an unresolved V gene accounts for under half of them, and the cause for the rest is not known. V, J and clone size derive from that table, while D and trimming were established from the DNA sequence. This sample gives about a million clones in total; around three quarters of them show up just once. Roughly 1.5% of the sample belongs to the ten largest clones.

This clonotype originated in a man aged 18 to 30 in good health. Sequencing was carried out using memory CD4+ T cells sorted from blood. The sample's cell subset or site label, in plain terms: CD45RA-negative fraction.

The DNA sequence reads TGTGCCAGCAGTTACTCAGGGACAGGGTCCTACGAGCAGTACTTC. Its protein product is CASSYSGTGSYEQYF. The sequence is built from TRBV6-6 and TRBJ2-7, with 9 bases matching TRBD1. The CDR3 contains 15 residues, cysteine and phenylalanine counted. The retained sequence is limited to the CDR3, 45 bases, with the frame set at the first base. According to the germline V gene (reference sequence), CDR1 reads MNHNY and CDR2 reads SVGAGI. Ends trimmed: V by 0 bases, J by 1 base; bases unmatched to a gene: 1.